This T cell receptor (beta chain) was captured in a study of breast tumors, draining lymph nodes, adjacent tissues. The sample holds many counts of this clonotype. TCRdb reprocessed the multiplex PCR reads with MiXCR, giving one entry per CDR3 protein. The sample includes 140,000 or so distinct CDR3 sequences, approximately 29% of them seen just once. This CDR3 has 20 amino acids. The germline V gene encodes CDR1 PRHDT and CDR2 FYEKMQ (reference sequence). The V and J ends lost 2 bases and 0 bases, in that order; junction bases with no gene match: 10. The lymph nodes were axillary draining lymph nodes from breast cancer patients.

The TCR was taken from a female donor with breast cancer. Some clones in this sample may be carry-over from other donors' samples. Material: axillary lymph node tissue. The chain is built from TRBV13 and TRBJ1-6; TRBD1 agrees at 10 bases. The CDR3 region has the DNA TGTGCCAGCAGCTTAAGTCTCGGGACAGGGGTGAGCTCCTATAATTCACCCCTCCACTTT. Its protein product is CASSLSLGTGVSSYNSPLHF.